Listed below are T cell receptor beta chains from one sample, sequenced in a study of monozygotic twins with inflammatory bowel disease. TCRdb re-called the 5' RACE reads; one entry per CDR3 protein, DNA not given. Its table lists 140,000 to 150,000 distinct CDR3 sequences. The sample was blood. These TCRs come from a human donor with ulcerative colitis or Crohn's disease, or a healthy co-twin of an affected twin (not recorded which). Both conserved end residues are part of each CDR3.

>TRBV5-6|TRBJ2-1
CASSRTGTARVVQFF
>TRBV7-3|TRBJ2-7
CASSLGPDLEQYF
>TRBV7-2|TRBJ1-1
CASSLRQVLAEAFF
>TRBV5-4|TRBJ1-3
CASSQGTGNSGNTIYF
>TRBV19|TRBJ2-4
CASTSSPRQGIQYF
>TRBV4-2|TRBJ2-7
CASSQSGTRPDYEQYF
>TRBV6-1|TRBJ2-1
CASRQGLAGRNEQFF
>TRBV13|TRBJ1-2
CASSGADRSSYGYTF
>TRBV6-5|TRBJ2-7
CASSYLAGGPHEQYF
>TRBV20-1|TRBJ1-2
CSASRTPDGYTF
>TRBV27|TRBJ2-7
CASSFRLAGGRTYEQYF
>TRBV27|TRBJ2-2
CASSLQFFTGELFF
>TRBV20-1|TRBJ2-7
CSASSGRAIPYEQYF
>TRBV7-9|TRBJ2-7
CASSPFRGGGVTYEQYF
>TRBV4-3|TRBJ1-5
CASSHLPDRNQPQHF
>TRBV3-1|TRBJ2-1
CASSHRSSYNEQFF
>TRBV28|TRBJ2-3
CASSPIISGKHTDSQYF
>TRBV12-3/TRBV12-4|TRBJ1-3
CASRPGNTIYF
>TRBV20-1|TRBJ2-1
CSATSGNKNEQFF
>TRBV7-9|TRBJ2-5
CASSLRDLQETQYF
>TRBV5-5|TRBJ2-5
CASSLAQGSQETQYF
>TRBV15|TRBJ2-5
CATSGLNKTQYF